The rows below give T cell receptor beta chains drawn from one sample of a study of blood T cell repertoires in COVID-19. The data were produced by immunoSEQ multiplex PCR, yet TCRdb's version contains in-frame clones alone and is incomplete. Among a few hundred thousand clones listed, 85% to 90% were seen once. The sample was PBMCs or T cells enriched from blood (not recorded which). The receptors originated from a woman aged 45-65 years who had recovered from COVID-19. Both conserved end residues are part of each CDR3. Expanded clones are given a class, and other clones once, few, many or no size at all.

TRBV19	-	CASLPGGSMNTEAFF
TRBV5-1	-	CASTWGDRGEKGANVLTF
TRBV7-2	-	CASSPAWGLTEAFF
TRBV19	-	CASSQGIHYEQYF
TRBV5-1	-	CASSYGQGAGGYTF
TRBV7-2	-	CASSLSGGALNEQFF
TRBV6-2/TRBV6-3	once	CASSRQGDNYGYTF
TRBV4-2	once	CASSQGGVGNTEAFF
TRBV4-1	-	CASSQDSGGDVEAFF
TRBV4-1	-	CASSQGGLAGGLETQYF
TRBV7-8	-	CASSFETGSPSPLHF
TRBV7-9	-	CASSLRVSSPLHF
TRBV18	-	CASSPRTGDYEQYF
TRBV6-5	-	CASSYGGGSSGNTIYF
TRBV5-1	-	CASSLSVRGGSYEQYF
TRBV24-1	-	CATSASWRGEQFF
TRBV30	few	CAWTPTAAYSPLHF
TRBV5-1	few	CASSSGQMNTEAFF
TRBV29-1	once	CSASGTDTQYF
TRBV5-8	-	CASRFTFRTGGQGYTF
TRBV10-3	-	CAISERGLNGGYTF
TRBV14	-	CASSPTLPPITSTDTQYF
TRBV5-5	-	CASSPGGSGDGYTF
TRBV6-5	-	CASSYAGAPGNTIYF
TRBV7-8	-	CASSLGRGDRDNYGYTF
TRBV28	-	CASSFRGFNTDTQYF
TRBV2	-	CASSEAFGQANTEAFF
TRBV28	-	CASSFEGLRQPQHF
TRBV23-1	-	CARPGQGAVSQETQYF
TRBV7-6	-	CASSLGENTYEQYF